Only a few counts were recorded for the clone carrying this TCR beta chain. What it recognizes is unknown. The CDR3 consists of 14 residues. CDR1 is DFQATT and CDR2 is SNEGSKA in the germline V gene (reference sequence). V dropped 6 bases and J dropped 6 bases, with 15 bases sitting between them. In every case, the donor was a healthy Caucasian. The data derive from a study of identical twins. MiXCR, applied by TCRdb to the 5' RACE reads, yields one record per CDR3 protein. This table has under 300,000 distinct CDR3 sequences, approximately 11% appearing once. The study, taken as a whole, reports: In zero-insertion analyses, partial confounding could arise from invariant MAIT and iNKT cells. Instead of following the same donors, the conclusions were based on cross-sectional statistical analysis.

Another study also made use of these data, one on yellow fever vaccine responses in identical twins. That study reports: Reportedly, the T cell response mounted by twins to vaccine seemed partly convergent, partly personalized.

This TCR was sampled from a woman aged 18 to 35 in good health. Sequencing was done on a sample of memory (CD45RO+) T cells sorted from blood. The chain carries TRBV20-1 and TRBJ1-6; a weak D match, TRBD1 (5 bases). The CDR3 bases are TGCAGTGCGAATACGGGACTCACTAATTCACCCCTCCACTTT. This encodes CSANTGLTNSPLHF.